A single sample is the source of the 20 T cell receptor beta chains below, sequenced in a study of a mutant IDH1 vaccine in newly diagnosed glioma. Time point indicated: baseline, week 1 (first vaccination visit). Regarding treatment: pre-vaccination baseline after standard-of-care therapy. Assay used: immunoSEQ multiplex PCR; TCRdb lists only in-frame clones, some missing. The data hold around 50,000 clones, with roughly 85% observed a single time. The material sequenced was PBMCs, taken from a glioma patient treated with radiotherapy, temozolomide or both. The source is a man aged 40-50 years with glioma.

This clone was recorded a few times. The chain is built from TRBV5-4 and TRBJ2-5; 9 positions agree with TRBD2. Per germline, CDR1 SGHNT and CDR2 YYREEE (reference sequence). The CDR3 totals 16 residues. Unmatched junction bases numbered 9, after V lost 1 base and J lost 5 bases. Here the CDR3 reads CASSLRISGSGETQYF. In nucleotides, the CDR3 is TGTGCCAGCAGCTTGAGAATTAGCGGGAGCGGGGAGACCCAGTACTTC.

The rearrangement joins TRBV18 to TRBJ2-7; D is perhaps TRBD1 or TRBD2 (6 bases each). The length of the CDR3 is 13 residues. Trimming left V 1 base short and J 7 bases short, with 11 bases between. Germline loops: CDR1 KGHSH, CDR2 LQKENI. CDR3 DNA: TGTGCCAGCTCACCACGGCGGGACATAGAGCAGTACTTC. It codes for CASSPRRDIEQYF.

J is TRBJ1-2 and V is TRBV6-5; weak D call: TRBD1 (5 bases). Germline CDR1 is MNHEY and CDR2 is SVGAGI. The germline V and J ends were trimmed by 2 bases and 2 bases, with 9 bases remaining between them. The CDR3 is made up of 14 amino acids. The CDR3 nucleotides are TGTGCCAGCAGTTACGAGGGGCGGAACTATGGCTACACCTTC. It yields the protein CASSYEGRNYGYTF.

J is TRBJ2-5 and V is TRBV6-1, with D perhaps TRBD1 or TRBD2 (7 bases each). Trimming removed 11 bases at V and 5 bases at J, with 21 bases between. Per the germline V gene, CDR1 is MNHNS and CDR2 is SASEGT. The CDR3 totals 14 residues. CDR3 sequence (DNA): TGTGCCTCCCAATGGGAGGGGGCTTCGGAGACCCAGTACTTC. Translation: CASQWEGASETQYF.

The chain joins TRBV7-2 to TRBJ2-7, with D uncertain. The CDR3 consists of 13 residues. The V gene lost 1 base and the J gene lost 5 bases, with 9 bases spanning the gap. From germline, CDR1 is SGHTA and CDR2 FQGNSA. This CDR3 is CASSLVGNHEQYF. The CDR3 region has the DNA TGTGCCAGCAGCTTAGTGGGGAACCACGAGCAGTACTTC.

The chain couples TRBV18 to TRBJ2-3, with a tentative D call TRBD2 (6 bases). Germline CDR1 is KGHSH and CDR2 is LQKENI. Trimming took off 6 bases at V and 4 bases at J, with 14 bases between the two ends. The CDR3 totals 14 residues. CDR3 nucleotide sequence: TGTGCCAGCTCTTCCCGGGCTAGCGCAGATACGCAGTATTTT. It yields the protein CASSSRASADTQYF.

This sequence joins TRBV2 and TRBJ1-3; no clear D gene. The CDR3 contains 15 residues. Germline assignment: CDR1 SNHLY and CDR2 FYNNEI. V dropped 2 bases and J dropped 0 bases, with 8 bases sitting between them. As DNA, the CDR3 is TGTGCCAGCAGTGAAAATTACCGCTCTGGAAACACCATATATTTT. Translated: CASSENYRSGNTIYF.

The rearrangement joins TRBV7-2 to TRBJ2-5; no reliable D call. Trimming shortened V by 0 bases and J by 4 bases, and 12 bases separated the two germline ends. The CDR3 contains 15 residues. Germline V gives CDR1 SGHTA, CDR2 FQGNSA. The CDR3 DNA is TGTGCCAGCAGCTTAGCTCTGGGTGGTAGAGAGACCCAGTACTTC. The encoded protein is CASSLALGGRETQYF. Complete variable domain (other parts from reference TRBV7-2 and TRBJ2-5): GAGVSQSPSNKVTEKGKDVELRCDPISGHTALYWYRQSLGQGLEFLIYFQGNSAPDKSGLPSDRFSAERTGGSVSTLTIQRTQQEDSAVYLCASSLALGGRETQYFGPGTRLLVL.

This CDR3 is CASSLSGGAGGYTF. DNA of the CDR3: TGTGCCAGCAGTTTATCTGGGGGGGCAGGCGGCTACACCTTC. The chain couples TRBV27 to TRBJ1-2, with a possible D match to TRBD1 (6 bases). V was clipped by 0 bases and J by 8 bases, with 13 bases between them. This CDR3 has 14 amino acids. Germline V CDR1 and CDR2: MNHEY, SMNVEV (reference sequence).

CDR3 sequence (DNA): TGTGCCAGCAGTGAGGCGGGAGAGGCCAATGAGCAGTTCTTC. It yields the protein CASSEAGEANEQFF. The J gene is TRBJ2-1, the V gene TRBV25-1, with 7 bases matching TRBD2. The trim removed 3 bases at V and 6 bases at J, leaving 5 bases unmatched. This CDR3 contains 14 residues. The germline gives CDR1 MGHDK, CDR2 SYGVNS.

The CDR3 DNA sequence: TGTGCCAGCAGCTTAGGGGCCGGAAACACCATATATTTT. It is translated as CASSLGAGNTIYF. The chain carries TRBV7-3 and TRBJ1-3; possible D gene TRBD1, 5 bases. CDR3 length equals 13 residues. V shed 2 bases and J shed 4 bases, with 6 bases lying between them. CDR1 is SGHTA, CDR2 FQGTGA, per germline. Filled out from reference TRBV7-3 and TRBJ1-3, the complete variable domain reads GAGVSQTPSNKVTEKGKYVELRCDPISGHTALYWYRQSLGQGPEFLIYFQGTGAADDSGLPNDRFFAVRPEGSVSTLKIQRTERGDSAVYLCASSLGAGNTIYFGEGSWLTVV.

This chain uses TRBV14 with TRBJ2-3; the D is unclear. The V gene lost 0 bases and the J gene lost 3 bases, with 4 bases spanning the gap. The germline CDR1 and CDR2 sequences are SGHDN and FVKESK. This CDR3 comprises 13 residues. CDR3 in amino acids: CASSQDRTDTQYF. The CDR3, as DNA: TGTGCCAGCAGCCAAGACAGGACAGATACGCAGTATTTT.

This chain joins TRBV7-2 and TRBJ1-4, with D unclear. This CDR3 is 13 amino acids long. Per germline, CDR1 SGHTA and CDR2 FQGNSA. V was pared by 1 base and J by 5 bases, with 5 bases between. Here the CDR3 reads CASSLVGNEKLFF. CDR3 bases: TGTGCCAGCAGCTTAGTGGGAAATGAAAAACTGTTTTTT.

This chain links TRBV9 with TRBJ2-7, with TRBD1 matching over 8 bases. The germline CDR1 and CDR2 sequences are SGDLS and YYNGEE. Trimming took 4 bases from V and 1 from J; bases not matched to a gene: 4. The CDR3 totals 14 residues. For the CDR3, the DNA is TGTGCCAGCAGCAAACGGACAGGGTCCTACGAGCAGTACTTC. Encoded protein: CASSKRTGSYEQYF.

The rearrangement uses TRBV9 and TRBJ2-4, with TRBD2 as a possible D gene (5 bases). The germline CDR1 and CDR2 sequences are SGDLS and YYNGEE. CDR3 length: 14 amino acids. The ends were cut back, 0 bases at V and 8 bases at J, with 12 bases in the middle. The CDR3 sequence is CASSVGGWGDIQYF. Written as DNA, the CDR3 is TGTGCCAGCAGCGTAGGAGGGTGGGGTGACATTCAGTACTTC.

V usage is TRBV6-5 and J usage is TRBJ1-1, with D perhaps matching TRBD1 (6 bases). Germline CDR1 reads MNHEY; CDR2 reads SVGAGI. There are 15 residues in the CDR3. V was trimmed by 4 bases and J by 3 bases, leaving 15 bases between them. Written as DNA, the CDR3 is TGTGCCAGCAGTTCACTGGGGGGCGTGGACACTGAAGCTTTCTTT. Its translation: CASSSLGGVDTEAFF.

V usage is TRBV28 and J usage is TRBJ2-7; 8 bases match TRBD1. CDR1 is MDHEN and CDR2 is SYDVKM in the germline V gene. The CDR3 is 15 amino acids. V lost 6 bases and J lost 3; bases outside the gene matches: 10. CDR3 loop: CASSPGGAMDYEQYF. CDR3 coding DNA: TGTGCCAGCAGCCCAGGGGGCGCGATGGACTACGAGCAGTACTTC.

CDR3: CAISNPGLAGYEQYF. CDR3 nucleotides: TGTGCCATCAGCAACCCGGGACTAGCGGGGTACGAGCAGTACTTC. This chain uses TRBV10-3 with TRBJ2-7; 13 bases are a match to TRBD2. This CDR3 has 15 residues. The germline V gene encodes CDR1 ENHRY and CDR2 SYGVKD. The ends lost 6 bases at V and 4 bases at J; junction bases unmatched: 6.

CDR3 in amino acids: CASSLQGADHEQYF. CDR3 in DNA: TGCGCCAGCAGCTTACAGGGGGCCGACCACGAGCAGTACTTC. J is TRBJ2-7 and V is TRBV5-1; 9 bases match TRBD1. The CDR3 is 14 residues long. Germline trimming cut 2 bases from V and 5 bases from J; bases unmatched to any gene: 5. CDR1 and CDR2 (germline): SGHRS, YFSETQ.

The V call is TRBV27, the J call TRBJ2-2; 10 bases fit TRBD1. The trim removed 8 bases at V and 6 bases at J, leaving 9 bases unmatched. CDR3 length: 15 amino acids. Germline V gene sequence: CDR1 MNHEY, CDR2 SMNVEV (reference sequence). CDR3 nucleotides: TGTGCCAGCTCCCCCGGGACAGGGGTCCCCGGGGAGCTGTTTTTT. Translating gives CASSPGTGVPGELFF.